Sequencing of this T cell receptor (beta chain) was carried out in a study of metastatic and nonmetastatic thyroid tumors. Study-level background: Both malignant and benign thyroid patients supplied peripheral blood and tumor or nodule tissue samples, across which the repertoires of these patients were then compared.

MiXCR was used by TCRdb to re-call the PCR reads. The data hold 70,000 or so clones, with approximately 15% observed a single time. Concerning this clone: Its antigen is unknown.

Thyroid surgery had not been preceded by any treatment in any patient. The study, taken as a whole, reports: For both blood and tumor, malignant thyroid tumors reportedly showed significantly higher TCR beta diversity than benign nodules did.

CDR3 length: 16 amino acids. With 3 bases removed from V and 2 bases from J, the gap between germline ends came to 17 bases. Sequencing was carried out using blood. The receptor's source is a male donor with papillary thyroid cancer or a benign thyroid nodule (not recorded which). Some clones in this sample may be carry-over from other donors' samples. This chain uses TRBV12-3 or TRBV12-4 with TRBJ2-7, with D perhaps being TRBD1 or TRBD2 (5 bases each). The CDR3 protein is CASSFELGTATYEQYF. DNA of the CDR3: TGTGCCAGCAGTTTTGAGCTAGGGACCGCCACCTACGAGCAGTACTTC.